This is a list of T cell receptor beta chains from one sample in a study of T cell responses to AZD1222 COVID-19 vaccine. The table came from immunoSEQ multiplex PCR; TCRdb's copy has only in-frame clones and leaves some out. Of 130,000 to 150,000 clones in the sample, 75% to 85% were seen once. Sequences were derived from peripheral blood, sampled on day 0 of MenACWY control vaccination. Receptors originate from an adult in good health. CDR3s include the opening cysteine and the closing phenylalanine or tryptophan. D genes are given only for firm matches. Size is stated for part of the rows, as once, few or many counts, or as a class when the clone is expanded.

D gene: TRBD1; V gene: TRBV5-1; J gene: TRBJ2-7; clone size: -; CDR3 DNA: TGCGCCAGCAGCTTGGCCCCCAAGGGCGGACAGGTCCCCTACGAGCAGTACTTC; CDR3 protein: CASSLAPKGGQVPYEQYF
D gene: -; V gene: TRBV10-2; J gene: TRBJ2-5; clone size: -; CDR3 DNA: TGCGCCAGCAGTGTGAACGGCGGGGTACAGGGAGAGACCCAGTACTTC; CDR3 protein: CASSVNGGVQGETQYF
D gene: -; V gene: TRBV12-3/TRBV12-4; J gene: TRBJ1-5; clone size: -; CDR3 DNA: TGTGCCAGCATCGCCGGGGGGGGGCAGCCCCAGCATTTT; CDR3 protein: CASIAGGGQPQHF
D gene: -; V gene: TRBV10-2; J gene: TRBJ2-1; clone size: -; CDR3 DNA: TGCGCCAGCAGTCAACAGGGATCGTATAATGAGCAGTTCTTC; CDR3 protein: CASSQQGSYNEQFF
D gene: TRBD2; V gene: TRBV7-9; J gene: TRBJ2-3; clone size: -; CDR3 DNA: TGTGCCAGCGGGGTAGCGGGGGGCACAGATACGCAGTATTTT; CDR3 protein: CASGVAGGTDTQYF
D gene: -; V gene: TRBV5-5; J gene: TRBJ1-1; clone size: -; CDR3 DNA: TGTGCCAGCAGCGTAGGGGGTCGATACACTGAAGCTTTCTTT; CDR3 protein: CASSVGGRYTEAFF
D gene: TRBD1; V gene: TRBV28; J gene: TRBJ1-1; clone size: -; CDR3 DNA: TGTGCCAGCAGTCCACGCGGACAGGGGAACACTGAAGCTTTCTTT; CDR3 protein: CASSPRGQGNTEAFF
D gene: -; V gene: TRBV19; J gene: TRBJ1-5; clone size: -; CDR3 DNA: TGTGCCAGTAGTGTACAGGATTTTAGCAATCAGCCCCAGCATTTT; CDR3 protein: CASSVQDFSNQPQHF
D gene: -; V gene: TRBV7-2; J gene: TRBJ2-2; clone size: -; CDR3 DNA: TGTGCCAGCAGCTTCGGTCCCTACACGAACACCGGGGAGCTGTTTTTT; CDR3 protein: CASSFGPYTNTGELFF
D gene: -; V gene: TRBV18; J gene: TRBJ1-2; clone size: -; CDR3 DNA: TGTGCCAGCTCACCAAAAAGGACAGTTGGGGACTATGGCTACACCTTC; CDR3 protein: CASSPKRTVGDYGYTF
D gene: -; V gene: TRBV28; J gene: TRBJ1-1; clone size: -; CDR3 DNA: TGTGCCAGCAGTCCCGGGCAGCCTGAAGCTTTCTTT; CDR3 protein: CASSPGQPEAFF
D gene: -; V gene: TRBV27; J gene: TRBJ1-1; clone size: -; CDR3 DNA: TGTGCCAGCATCCACCTCGGAGGGATGAACACTGAAGCTTTCTTT; CDR3 protein: CASIHLGGMNTEAFF
D gene: -; V gene: TRBV5-5; J gene: TRBJ2-3; clone size: -; CDR3 DNA: TGTGCCAGCAGCTCAAACGTGATCGGAGATACGCAGTATTTT; CDR3 protein: CASSSNVIGDTQYF
D gene: -; V gene: TRBV28; J gene: TRBJ1-5; clone size: -; CDR3 DNA: TGTGCCAGCAGGGGTACAGGAGGGTACAATCAGCCCCAGCATTTT; CDR3 protein: CASRGTGGYNQPQHF
D gene: -; V gene: TRBV10-3; J gene: TRBJ2-5; clone size: -; CDR3 DNA: TGTGCCATCAGTGAGTGGGGACACCAAGAGACCCAGTACTTC; CDR3 protein: CAISEWGHQETQYF
D gene: TRBD1; V gene: TRBV6-5; J gene: TRBJ1-1; clone size: -; CDR3 DNA: TGTGCCAGCAGTTCCCGGACAGGAAGGTACGCTGAAGCTTTCTTT; CDR3 protein: CASSSRTGRYAEAFF
D gene: TRBD1; V gene: TRBV10-3; J gene: TRBJ2-5; clone size: -; CDR3 DNA: TGTGCCATCAGTGAGTCGACAGGGGAGACTGAGACCCAGTACTTC; CDR3 protein: CAISESTGETETQYF
D gene: -; V gene: TRBV10-3; J gene: TRBJ1-6; clone size: few; CDR3 DNA: TGTGCCATCAGGGATCAGGGTAATTCACCCCTCCACTTT; CDR3 protein: CAIRDQGNSPLHF
D gene: TRBD2; V gene: TRBV27; J gene: TRBJ2-5; clone size: -; CDR3 DNA: TGTGCCAGCAGTCGGGCTAGCGGGCCACAGGAGACCCAGTACTTC; CDR3 protein: CASSRASGPQETQYF
D gene: -; V gene: TRBV2; J gene: TRBJ1-1; clone size: -; CDR3 DNA: TGTGCCAAACTTGTTGTGGACCCCATGAACACTGAAGCTTTCTTT; CDR3 protein: CAKLVVDPMNTEAFF
D gene: TRBD1; V gene: TRBV4-2; J gene: TRBJ1-1; clone size: -; CDR3 DNA: TGTGCCAGCAGCCAAGGGGCAGGGGGCTTGAACACTGAAGCTTTCTTT; CDR3 protein: CASSQGAGGLNTEAFF
D gene: TRBD2; V gene: TRBV6-5; J gene: TRBJ2-3; clone size: -; CDR3 DNA: TGTGCCAGCAAGGGGCAGCGGGGGGTCACAGATACGCAGTATTTT; CDR3 protein: CASKGQRGVTDTQYF
D gene: -; V gene: TRBV19; J gene: TRBJ1-1; clone size: -; CDR3 DNA: TGTGCCAGTAGTATGATTACGAGACGGGAGGAGACTGAAGCTTTCTTT; CDR3 protein: CASSMITRREETEAFF
D gene: TRBD2; V gene: TRBV7-9; J gene: TRBJ2-2; clone size: -; CDR3 DNA: TGTGCCAGCAGCTCGGACGGTACTAGCGGGGCCTCGAACACCGGGGAGCTGTTTTTT; CDR3 protein: CASSSDGTSGASNTGELFF
D gene: TRBD1; V gene: TRBV7-9; J gene: TRBJ1-6; clone size: -; CDR3 DNA: TGTGCCAGCAGTCGGGACAGGGATTCACCCCTCCACTTT; CDR3 protein: CASSRDRDSPLHF
D gene: -; V gene: TRBV11-2; J gene: TRBJ2-1; clone size: -; CDR3 DNA: TGTGCCAGCAGCCCCCTGCGCCACTCAGATGAGCAGTTCTTC; CDR3 protein: CASSPLRHSDEQFF
D gene: TRBD1; V gene: TRBV11-2; J gene: TRBJ1-6; clone size: -; CDR3 DNA: TGTGCCAGCAGCCCGGGACAGGGGTCCGGAGCCTATAATTCACCCCTCCACTTT; CDR3 protein: CASSPGQGSGAYNSPLHF
D gene: -; V gene: TRBV21-1; J gene: TRBJ2-1; clone size: -; CDR3 DNA: TGTGCCAGCAGCCCCATCGGAGGGACAGGGGCGCACCCCTCCTACAATGAGCAGTTCTTC; CDR3 protein: CASSPIGGTGAHPSYNEQFF
D gene: -; V gene: TRBV27; J gene: TRBJ1-5; clone size: -; CDR3 DNA: TGTGCCAGCAGTACCCTAGGGGTGGGGGGTTATAGCAATCAGCCCCAGCATTTT; CDR3 protein: CASSTLGVGGYSNQPQHF
D gene: -; V gene: TRBV5-1; J gene: TRBJ2-3; clone size: -; CDR3 DNA: TGCGCCAGCAGTTTGGCCTTTCTAGGTTCTGGCACAGATACGCAGTATTTT; CDR3 protein: CASSLAFLGSGTDTQYF
D gene: TRBD1; V gene: TRBV27; J gene: TRBJ1-6; clone size: once; CDR3 DNA: TGTGCCAGCAGTTTTAGGGGACAGGGAAATTCACCCCTCCACTTT; CDR3 protein: CASSFRGQGNSPLHF
D gene: -; V gene: TRBV6-1; J gene: TRBJ1-2; clone size: -; CDR3 DNA: TGTGCCAGCAGTGAAAGGGGGGCGACAGGACTCTATGGCTACACCTTC; CDR3 protein: CASSERGATGLYGYTF
D gene: -; V gene: TRBV4-1; J gene: TRBJ2-1; clone size: few; CDR3 DNA: TGCGCCAGCAGCCAAGTCGTACCGAGCTCCTACAATGAGCAGTTCTTC; CDR3 protein: CASSQVVPSSYNEQFF
D gene: -; V gene: TRBV6-6; J gene: TRBJ1-4; clone size: once; CDR3 DNA: TGTGCCAGCAGGGTCCCTAATGAAAAACTGTTTTTT; CDR3 protein: CASRVPNEKLFF
D gene: TRBD1; V gene: TRBV5-1; J gene: TRBJ2-6; clone size: once; CDR3 DNA: TGCGCCAGCAGGGCGGGACAGGGGTTGGCTGGGGCCAACGTCCTGACTTTC; CDR3 protein: CASRAGQGLAGANVLTF
D gene: -; V gene: TRBV15; J gene: TRBJ2-3; clone size: -; CDR3 DNA: TGTGCCACCAGCACCCCCCTCGGGGGCGCTAGTCGGGATACGCAGTATTTT; CDR3 protein: CATSTPLGGASRDTQYF
D gene: TRBD1; V gene: TRBV3-1/TRBV3-2; J gene: TRBJ2-7; clone size: -; CDR3 DNA: TGTGCCAGCAGCCAAGCTGGACAGGGAGTGCACGAGCAGTACTTC; CDR3 protein: CASSQAGQGVHEQYF
D gene: -; V gene: TRBV4-1; J gene: TRBJ1-6; clone size: -; CDR3 DNA: TGCGCCAGCAGCCAAGAAACAGGGAGACGGTCACCCCTCCACTTT; CDR3 protein: CASSQETGRRSPLHF
D gene: -; V gene: TRBV5-1; J gene: TRBJ1-1; clone size: -; CDR3 DNA: TGCGCCAGCAGCTTGGGCCCGAAGACTGAAGCTTTCTTT; CDR3 protein: CASSLGPKTEAFF
D gene: TRBD1; V gene: TRBV2; J gene: TRBJ1-4; clone size: -; CDR3 DNA: TGTGCCAGCAGTAGTCTGGACAGGCTAAAACTGTTTTTT; CDR3 protein: CASSSLDRLKLFF
D gene: TRBD1; V gene: TRBV19; J gene: TRBJ1-5; clone size: few; CDR3 DNA: TGTGCCAGTACCCTGGCCGGGACAGGGGCCAAAAGTAGCAATCAGCCCCAGCATTTT; CDR3 protein: CASTLAGTGAKSSNQPQHF